Listed here is a single T cell receptor (beta chain). Antigen: not known. In TCRdb, the reads were re-called with MiXCR into one record per CDR3 protein. The sample records approximately 500,000 distinct CDR3 sequences, more than 15% being singletons. These data belong to a study of T cell repertoires in cytomegalovirus infection. Study findings and constraints: It was HLA-C-restricted CMV-specific TCR beta clonotypes that dominated the response ex vivo. Summed public TCR beta family frequency identified CMV carriers bearing the relevant HLA.

The sequencing input was CD8+ T cells from PBMCs. The receptor comes from a human donor in good health (CMV status not recorded). Some clones in this sample may be carry-over from other donors' samples.

CDR3 loop: CASSPDRAYSNQPQHF. The CDR3 DNA is TGTGCCAGCAGCCCGGACAGGGCCTATAGCAATCAGCCCCAGCATTTT. This chain uses TRBV28 with TRBJ1-5; TRBD1 aligns across 8 bases. Germline V lookup: CDR1 MDHEN, CDR2 SYDVKM. The ends lost 6 bases at V and 0 bases at J; junction bases unmatched: 7. The CDR3 consists of 16 residues.